This T cell receptor beta chain came from a study of blood T cell repertoires in COVID-19. The CDR3 length is 18 residues. The V and J ends lost 4 bases and 4 bases, in that order; junction bases with no gene match: 13. The V gene's germline CDR1 is LGHNA and CDR2 YSLEER. Sequencing used immunoSEQ multiplex PCR; TCRdb keeps in-frame clones, though not all of them. The sample lists 160,000 or so clones, 82% seen once, with approximately 9.1% in the top ten. The sequenced material came from peripheral blood. The V call is TRBV4-3, the J call TRBJ2-2; 9 nucleotides agree with TRBD1. This sequence originates from a woman between 70 and 85 years old with acute or convalescent COVID-19. In DNA form, the CDR3 reads TGCGCCAGCAGCCCGGGGACAGGGAGGATGGTTGGCACCGGGGAGCTGTTTTTT. Its translation is CASSPGTGRMVGTGELFF.